The 7 T cell receptor beta chains in this list originate from one sample, sequenced in a study of T cell responses to AZD1222 COVID-19 vaccine. Profiling relied on immunoSEQ multiplex PCR, and the TCRdb table lists in-frame clones only, not all of them. The sample consists of about 160,000 clones, 91% of them appearing once. The material sequenced was peripheral blood, taken on day 0 of AZD1222 vaccination. The receptors originated from an adult in good health.

This clone showed up just a few times. The chain has TRBV7-2 and TRBJ2-7; 14 bases match TRBD2. Germline values: CDR1 SGHTA, CDR2 FQGNSA. V shed 3 bases and J 3 bases; nucleotides not matched to a gene: 4. The CDR3 has 16 amino acids. The CDR3 bases are TGTGCCAGCAGCTTGGGACTAGCGGGGGCCAACTACGAGCAGTACTTC. Amino acid sequence: CASSLGLAGANYEQYF.

The CDR3 loop reads CASSHDTPDTQYF. CDR3 sequence (DNA): TGTGCCAGCAGTCATGACACCCCGGATACGCAGTATTTT. The chain joins TRBV9 to TRBJ2-3; D not certain. The CDR3 has 13 residues. V was shortened by 5 bases and J by 6 bases, with 13 bases between the two germline ends. Looked up from germline, CDR1 is SGDLS and CDR2 is YYNGEE. Full variable domain (missing parts from reference TRBV9 and TRBJ2-3): DSGVTQTPKHLITATGQRVTLRCSPRSGDLSVYWYQQSLDQGLQFLIQYYNGEERAKGNILERFSAQQFPDLHSELNLSSLELGDSALYFCASSHDTPDTQYFGPGTRLTVL.

The chain recombines TRBV28 with TRBJ1-1; D remains unclear. Germline V CDR1 and CDR2: MDHEN, SYDVKM. The CDR3 runs 11 residues. The germline V and J ends were trimmed by 5 bases and 11 bases, with 12 bases remaining between them. The DNA for the CDR3 is TGTGCCAGCAGTCCAACAGTAGGGGCTTTCTTT. Its protein product is CASSPTVGAFF.

This clone has only one observation. V usage is TRBV7-2 and J usage is TRBJ2-3; D uncertain. CDR1 is SGHTA and CDR2 is FQGNSA in the germline V gene. With 5 bases removed from V and 8 bases from J, the gap between germline ends came to 11 bases. The CDR3 length is 12 residues. CDR3 loop: CASSGTSTTQYF. CDR3 DNA: TGTGCCAGCAGCGGCACGTCTACTACGCAGTATTTT.

V usage is TRBV11-3 and J usage is TRBJ2-1; maybe TRBD2 (6 bases). The CDR3 sequence is 16 residues long. Trimming took off 5 bases at V and 7 bases at J, with 21 bases between the two ends. Looked up from germline, CDR1 is SGHNT and CDR2 is YENEEA. CDR3 residues: CASSPSINGGRNEQFF. Written as DNA, the CDR3 is TGTGCCAGCAGCCCCTCGATTAACGGGGGTAGGAATGAGCAGTTCTTC.

The chain combines TRBV29-1 with TRBJ2-7; D gene unclear. This CDR3 contains 15 residues. The V gene lost 7 bases and the J gene lost 0 bases, with 19 bases spanning the gap. Germline V lookup: CDR1 SQVTM, CDR2 ANQGSEA. CDR3 region: CSAQLGRLNSYEQYF. The CDR3 bases are TGCAGCGCCCAGCTAGGACGTTTAAACTCCTACGAGCAGTACTTC.

This clone was picked up one time. The CDR3 coding sequence is TGTGCCAGCTTCGGGACTAGCGGAACCGGGGAGCTGTTTTTT. It translates to CASFGTSGTGELFF. The chain links TRBV25-1 to TRBJ2-2; 11 bases line up with TRBD2. The germline gives CDR1 MGHDK, CDR2 SYGVNS. The CDR3 is 14 amino acids. J was trimmed by 5 bases and V by 8 bases; bases with no gene match: 4.